This record concerns one T cell receptor (beta chain) sequence. Its specificity is not known. These donors counted as nominally healthy when sampled, but unrecorded immune exposures were likely. The sample is drawn from a study of cytomegalovirus exposure and HLA in healthy donors. Study details: Within an early data release were about 90 million unique TCRs drawn from HLA-typed donors.

General study points: Links to common viral pathogens appeared, in a later analysis, for several of the most significant clusters.

Germline lookup yields CDR1 SGHVS and CDR2 FNYEAQ. The CDR3 has 15 residues. With V trimmed by 5 bases and J by 9 bases, 11 bases remained unmatched. Use of 60 Vbeta and 13 Jbeta primers characterized the PCR. The method was immunoSEQ multiplex PCR; TCRdb's version includes in-frame clones alone and lacks a portion of them. The data contain tens of thousands of clones, just over 70% of them singletons. The V gene is TRBV7-6, the J gene TRBJ2-1, with 9 positions matching TRBD2. Source material: PBMCs. The sequence came from a man aged 55 to 70 in good health and CMV-seropositive. The CDR3 sequence: CASSEGLAVAAEQFF. The DNA for the CDR3 is TGTGCCAGCAGCGAGGGACTAGCTGTCGCGGCTGAGCAGTTCTTC.